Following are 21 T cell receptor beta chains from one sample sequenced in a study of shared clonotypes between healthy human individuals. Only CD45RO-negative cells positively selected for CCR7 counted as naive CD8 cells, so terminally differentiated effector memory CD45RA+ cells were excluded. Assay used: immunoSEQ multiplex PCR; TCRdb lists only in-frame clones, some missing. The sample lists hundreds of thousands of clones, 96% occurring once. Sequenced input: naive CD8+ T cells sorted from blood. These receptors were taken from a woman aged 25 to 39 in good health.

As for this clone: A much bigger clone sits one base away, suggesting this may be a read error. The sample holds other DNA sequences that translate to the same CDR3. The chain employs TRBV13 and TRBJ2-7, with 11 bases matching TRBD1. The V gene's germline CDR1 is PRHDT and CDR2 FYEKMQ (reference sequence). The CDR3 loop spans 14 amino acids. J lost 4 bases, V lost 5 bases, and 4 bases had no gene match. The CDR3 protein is CASSPGTGGYEQYF. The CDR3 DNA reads TGTGCCAGCAGCCCCGGGACAGGGGGATACGAGCAGTACTTC.

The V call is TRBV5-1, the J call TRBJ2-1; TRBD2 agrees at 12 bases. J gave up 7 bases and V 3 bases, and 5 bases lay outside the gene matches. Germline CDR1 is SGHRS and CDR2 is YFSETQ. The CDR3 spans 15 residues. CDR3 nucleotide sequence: TGCGCCAGCAGCTGGAGGACTAGCGGGACGAATGAGCAGTTCTTC. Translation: CASSWRTSGTNEQFF.

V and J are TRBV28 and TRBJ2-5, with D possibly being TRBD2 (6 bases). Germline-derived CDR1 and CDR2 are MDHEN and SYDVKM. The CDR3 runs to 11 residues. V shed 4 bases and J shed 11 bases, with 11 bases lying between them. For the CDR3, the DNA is TGTGCCAGCAGTTCGTCGGGAGAGCAGTACTTC. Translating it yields CASSSSGEQYF.

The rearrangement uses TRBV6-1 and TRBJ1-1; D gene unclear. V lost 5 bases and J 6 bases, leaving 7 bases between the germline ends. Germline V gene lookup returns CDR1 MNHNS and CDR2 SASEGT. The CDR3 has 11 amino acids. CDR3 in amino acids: CASSSGAEAFF. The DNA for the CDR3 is TGTGCCAGCAGTTCCGGGGCTGAAGCTTTCTTT.

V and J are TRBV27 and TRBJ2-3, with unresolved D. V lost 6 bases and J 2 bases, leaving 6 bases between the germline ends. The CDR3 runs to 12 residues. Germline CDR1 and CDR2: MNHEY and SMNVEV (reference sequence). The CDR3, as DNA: TGTGCCAGCAGCTTCCTCACAGATACGCAGTATTTT. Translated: CASSFLTDTQYF.

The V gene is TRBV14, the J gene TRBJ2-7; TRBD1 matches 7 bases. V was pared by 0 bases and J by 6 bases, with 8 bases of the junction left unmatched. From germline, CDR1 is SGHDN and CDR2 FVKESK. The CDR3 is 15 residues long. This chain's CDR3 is CASSQEKDRFFEQYF. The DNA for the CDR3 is TGTGCCAGCAGCCAAGAAAAGGACAGGTTTTTCGAGCAGTACTTC.

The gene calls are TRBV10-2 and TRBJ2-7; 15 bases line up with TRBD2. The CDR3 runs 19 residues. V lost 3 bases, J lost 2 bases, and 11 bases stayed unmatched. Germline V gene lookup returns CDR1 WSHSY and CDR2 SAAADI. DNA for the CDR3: TGCGCCAGCAGTGATTCCACCGGGACTAGCGGGAGGAAGACCTACGAGCAGTACTTC. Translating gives CASSDSTGTSGRKTYEQYF.

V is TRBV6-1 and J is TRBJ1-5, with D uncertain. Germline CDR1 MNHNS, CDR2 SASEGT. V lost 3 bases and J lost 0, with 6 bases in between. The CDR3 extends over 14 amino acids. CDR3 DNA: TGTGCCAGCAGTGACAGGACTAGCAATCAGCCCCAGCATTTT. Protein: CASSDRTSNQPQHF.

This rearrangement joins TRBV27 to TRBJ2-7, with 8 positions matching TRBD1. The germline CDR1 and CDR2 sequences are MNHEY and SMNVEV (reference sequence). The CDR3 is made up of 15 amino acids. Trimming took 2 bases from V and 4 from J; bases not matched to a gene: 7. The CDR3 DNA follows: TGTGCCAGCAGTTTAAAGGCAGGGGGCCTGTACGAGCAGTACTTC. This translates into CASSLKAGGLYEQYF.

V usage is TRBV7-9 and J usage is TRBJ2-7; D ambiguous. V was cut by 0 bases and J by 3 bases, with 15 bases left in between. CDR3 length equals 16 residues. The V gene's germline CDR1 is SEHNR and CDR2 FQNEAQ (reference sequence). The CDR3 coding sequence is TGTGCCAGCAGCTTAGCGCGCTACGACTTCAACTACGAGCAGTACTTC. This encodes CASSLARYDFNYEQYF.

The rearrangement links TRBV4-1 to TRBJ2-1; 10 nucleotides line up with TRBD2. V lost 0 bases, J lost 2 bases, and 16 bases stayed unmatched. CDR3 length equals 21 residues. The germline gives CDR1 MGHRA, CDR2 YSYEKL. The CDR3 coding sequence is TGCGCCAGCAGCCAAGATGGGCCCCGACTTCCGGGACTAGCGACCTACAATGAGCAGTTCTTC. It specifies CASSQDGPRLPGLATYNEQFF.

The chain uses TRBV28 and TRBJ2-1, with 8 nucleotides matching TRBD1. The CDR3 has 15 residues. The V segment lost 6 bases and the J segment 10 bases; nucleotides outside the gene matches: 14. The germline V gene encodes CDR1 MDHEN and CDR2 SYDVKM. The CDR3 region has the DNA TGTGCCAGCAGCCGACAGGGGATCAGGGTAGGCGAGCAGTTCTTC. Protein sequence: CASSRQGIRVGEQFF.

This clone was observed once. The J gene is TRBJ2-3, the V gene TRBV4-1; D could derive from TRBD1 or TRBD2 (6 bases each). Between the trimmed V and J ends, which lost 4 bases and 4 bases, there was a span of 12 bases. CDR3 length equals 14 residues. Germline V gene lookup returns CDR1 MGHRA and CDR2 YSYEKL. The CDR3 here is CASSLGGLSDTQYF. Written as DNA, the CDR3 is TGCGCCAGCAGCCTAGGGGGACTTTCAGATACGCAGTATTTT.

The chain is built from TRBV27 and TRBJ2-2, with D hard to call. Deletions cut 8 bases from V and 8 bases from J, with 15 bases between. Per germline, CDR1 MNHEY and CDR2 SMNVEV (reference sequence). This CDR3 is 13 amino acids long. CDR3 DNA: TGTGCCAGCGGCAAACCACGGCGGGGGGAGCTGTTTTTT. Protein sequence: CASGKPRRGELFF.

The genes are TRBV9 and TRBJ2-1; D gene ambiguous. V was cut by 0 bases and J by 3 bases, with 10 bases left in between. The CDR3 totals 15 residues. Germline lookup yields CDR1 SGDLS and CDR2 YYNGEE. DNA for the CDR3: TGTGCCAGCAGCGTAGAATCCAGCCTCTACAATGAGCAGTTCTTC. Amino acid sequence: CASSVESSLYNEQFF.

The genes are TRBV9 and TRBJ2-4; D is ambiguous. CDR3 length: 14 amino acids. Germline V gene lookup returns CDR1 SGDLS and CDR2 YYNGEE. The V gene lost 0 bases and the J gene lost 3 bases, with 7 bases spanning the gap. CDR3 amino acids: CASSVGGSKNIQYF. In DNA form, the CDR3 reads TGTGCCAGCAGCGTAGGGGGAAGCAAAAACATTCAGTACTTC.

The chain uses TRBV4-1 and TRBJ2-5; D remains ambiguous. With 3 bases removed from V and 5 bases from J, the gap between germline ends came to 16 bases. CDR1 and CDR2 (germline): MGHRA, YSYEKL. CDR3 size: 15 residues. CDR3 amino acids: CASSHVNGVRETQYF. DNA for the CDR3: TGCGCCAGCAGCCATGTGAATGGAGTCCGGGAGACCCAGTACTTC.

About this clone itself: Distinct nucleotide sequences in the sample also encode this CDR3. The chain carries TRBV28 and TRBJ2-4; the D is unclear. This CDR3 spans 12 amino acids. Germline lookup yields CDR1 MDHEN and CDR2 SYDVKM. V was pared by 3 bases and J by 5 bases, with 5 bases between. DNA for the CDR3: TGTGCCAGCAGTTTTCTAGAAAACATTCAGTACTTC. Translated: CASSFLENIQYF.

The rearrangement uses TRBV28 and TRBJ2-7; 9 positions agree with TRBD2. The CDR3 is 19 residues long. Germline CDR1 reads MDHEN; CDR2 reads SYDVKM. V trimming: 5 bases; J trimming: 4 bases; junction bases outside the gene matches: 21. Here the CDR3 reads CASSGLRLWSSGRGYEQYF. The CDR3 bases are TGTGCCAGCAGTGGTTTGAGGCTTTGGAGTAGCGGGAGAGGATACGAGCAGTACTTC.

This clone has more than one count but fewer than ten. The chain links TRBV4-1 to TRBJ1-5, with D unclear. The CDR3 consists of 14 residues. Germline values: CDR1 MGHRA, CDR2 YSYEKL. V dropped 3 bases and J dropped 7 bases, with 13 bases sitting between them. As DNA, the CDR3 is TGCGCCAGCAGCCACGAGGGAAGCGGACAGCCCCAGCATTTT. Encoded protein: CASSHEGSGQPQHF.

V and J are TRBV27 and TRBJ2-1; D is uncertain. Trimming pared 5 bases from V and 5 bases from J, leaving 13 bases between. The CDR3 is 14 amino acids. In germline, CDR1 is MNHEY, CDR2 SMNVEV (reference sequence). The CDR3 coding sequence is TGTGCCAGCAGTCTCCGGGCGGCTGACAATGAGCAGTTCTTC. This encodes CASSLRAADNEQFF.